This TCR beta chain was found in a study of shared clonotypes between healthy human individuals. For this clone: Other nucleotide sequences in the sample specify the same CDR3.

The ends were cut back, 0 bases at V and 5 bases at J, with 6 bases in the middle. Looked up from germline, CDR1 is SGHRS and CDR2 is YFSETQ. The CDR3 is 12 amino acids. This table comes from immunoSEQ multiplex PCR, and its TCRdb copy is limited to in-frame clones, with some not included. The sample holds 2 million to 2.5 million clones, 85% to 95% seen once. The gene calls are TRBV5-1 and TRBJ2-7; D uncertain. Sequenced material: naive CD4+ T cells from PBMCs. Subset indicated: CD45RA+ positively selected. The receptor comes from a man between 18 and 29 years old in good health. Some clones in this sample may be carry-over from other donors' samples. As DNA, the CDR3 is TGCGCCAGCAGCTTGGGGGTCAACGAGCAGTACTTC. Protein product: CASSLGVNEQYF.